This T cell receptor beta chain is drawn from a study of T cell repertoires in cytomegalovirus infection. For the study at large: Through public TCR beta signatures, both CMV infection and matching HLA type were indicated.

This clonotype has just a few counts. Its antigen is still unknown. The V gene lost 7 bases and the J gene lost 0 bases, with 10 bases spanning the gap. The length of the CDR3 is 13 residues. Germline CDR1 reads MNHNS; CDR2 reads SASEGT. TCRdb redid the calling of the reads with MiXCR, one entry per CDR3 protein. The sample records around 120,000 distinct CDR3 sequences, under 30% being singletons. The sequenced sample was PBMCs, sequenced either directly or after in vitro stimulation (not recorded which). The chain couples TRBV6-1 to TRBJ2-7, with D uncertain. The source is a human donor in good health (CMV status not recorded). Some clones in this sample may be carry-over from other donors' samples. The CDR3 loop reads CASTRTDSYEQYF. The CDR3 DNA sequence: TGTGCCAGCACCAGGACGGACTCCTACGAGCAGTACTTC.